The sequence of this T cell receptor beta chain was determined in a study of blood T cell repertoires in COVID-19 (dated by TCRdb to about 2020). Study-wide context: Collaborator samples came from the United States, Italy and Spain and covered acute and convalescent phases of COVID-19. The prospective study material was composed of cDNA or gDNA derived from T cells, B-cell-depleted T cells, or PBMCs. Deeply sampled blood TCRbeta repertoires from subjects exposed to, actively infected with, or recovered from COVID-19 were included in the dataset. The repertoires were released in a freely available public database meant as a resource for research on the immune response to SARS-CoV-2. The samples were drawn from two sources: the first 160 participants of the ongoing ImmuneRACE study, and 1,200 or so subjects contributed by 6 global collaborators. Sample metadata almost always included a de-identified subject ID, COVID-19 status, age in years and sex. Where available, HLA class I and class II types were taken from metadata supplied by the sample provider and were not determined by assay-based typing. Broad study findings and their caveats: How much clinical and demographic metadata was included differed by source and by participant, and the metadata was provided uncurated.

The immunoSEQ Assay, a bias-controlled multiplex PCR, was used to amplify TCRbeta CDR3 regions from genomic DNA. As for how the authors treated the data: The number of nucleated cells in each sample was estimated from the amplification of reference gene primers within the assay. To quantify the absolute abundance of each unique TCRbeta CDR3 rearrangement, sequence reads were collapsed and filtered. For each sample, productive Simpson clonality was calculated by taking the square root of Simpson's diversity index across productive rearrangements. As stored in TCRdb, this immuneACCESS dataset retains in-frame rearrangements with V and J assigned. A fraction of the clones does not appear; measured against another copy, unresolved V genes explain less than half of the discrepancy, and the remainder lacks a known reason. V, J and clone size are those of that table, while D and trimming were read from the DNA. This sample lists 150,000 to 200,000 clones; roughly four fifths were detected once. The top ten constitute roughly a tenth of the sample.

The collaborating institutions used their own protocols to collect whole blood in K2EDTA tubes. Collaborator samples were shipped for TCRbeta analysis as frozen whole blood, isolated PBMCs, or DNA extracted from either sample type. Points on this clone: Its specific antigen is unknown. No much larger clone exists at a distance of one base, and base qualities are not known.

The germline ends are 13 bases apart after V is trimmed by 0 bases and J by 4 bases. The CDR3 starts with the cysteine, ends with the phenylalanine, and has 15 residues. Of the read, only the CDR3 DNA is kept; its 45 bases are in frame from base 1. Taken from the germline V gene, the CDR1 and CDR2 loops are SGHDT and YYEEEE. The material sequenced was peripheral blood. The sequence came from a human donor in a cohort sampled during active COVID-19. The V gene is TRBV5-6 and the J gene is TRBJ1-1; the D gene is possibly TRBD1, with 5 bases matching. The sequenced DNA: TGTGCCAGCAGCTTGGGGTCAGGGTGGAGCACTGAAGCTTTCTTT. It codes for CASSLGSGWSTEAFF.